This T cell receptor beta chain was profiled in a study of monozygotic twins with cystic fibrosis. Across the study: Libraries were built from 2.5 to 3 micrograms of fragmented DNA using approximately 15 PCR cycles. Findings and limits, study-wide: J usage was most co-twin-similar in 8 of 16 pairs, V in 13. Monozygotic CF twins shared more identical nucleotide clonotypes than unrelated patients.

Profiled with immunoSEQ multiplex PCR; TCRdb holds only in-frame clones, not every one. This repertoire shows about 32,000 clones, around 96% found once; its top ten account for over 0.15%. Worth noting for this clone: Its antigen is currently unknown.

CDR3 length: 11 amino acids. Trimming stripped 3 bases from V and 7 bases from J, with 6 bases between. Germline-derived CDR1 and CDR2 are SEHNR and FQNEAQ (reference sequence). The sequenced material came from blood. This receptor was obtained from a girl aged 2-10 years with cystic fibrosis. The rearrangement links TRBV7-9 to TRBJ1-1; a possible D gene is TRBD1 (5 bases). CDR3 protein: CASSLGGEAFF. For the CDR3, the DNA is TGTGCCAGCAGCTTGGGGGGTGAAGCTTTCTTT.